Below, 13 T cell receptor beta chains from the same sample are listed, as sequenced in a study of beta chain features in type 1 diabetes (dated by TCRdb to 2017 to 2018). Antigen specificity for these receptors is unknown. Libraries were constructed by the immunoSEQ multiplex PCR assay. The entire amount of isolated RNA was reverse transcribed using the High Capacity cDNA Reverse Transcription Kit, so the sequenced TCRB transcripts were expressed ones. Not all clones reach the TCRdb copy of this immuneACCESS table, which keeps in-frame sequences only. Checked studies attribute under half of the gap to unresolved V genes and leave the rest unexplained. In all, the sample holds under 300,000 clones, and 14% of those were seen once. Clones ranked in the top ten supply roughly 0.019% of the sample. Study-wide findings and limitations: In all four CD4+ subsets, TCRB CDR3 length was moderately but significantly shorter in type 1 diabetes patients.

Sequencing input: naive CD4+ T cells from blood. This specimen's cell subset or site label, per the study, means: true naive CD4+ T cells. Receptor source: a man younger than 45 with type 1 diabetes.

The gene calls are TRBV9 and TRBJ2-7, with 7 bases fitting TRBD1. The CDR3 covers 15 residues. The germline V gene encodes CDR1 SGDLS and CDR2 YYNGEE. The trim removed 1 base at V and 7 bases at J, leaving 11 bases unmatched. The CDR3 bases are TGTGCCAGCAGCGTACAGCCAGGGGGTTACGAAGAGCAGTACTTC. This translates into CASSVQPGGYEEQYF.

There are many counts of this clone. The chain uses TRBV7-9 and TRBJ2-7; 11 positions agree with TRBD2. This CDR3 is 15 amino acids long. Germline trimming cut 0 bases from V and 5 bases from J; bases unmatched to any gene: 3. CDR1 SEHNR and CDR2 FQNEAQ come from the germline V gene (reference sequence). The CDR3 loop reads CASSLAASGRNEQYF. In DNA, the CDR3 is TGTGCCAGCAGCTTAGCGGCTAGCGGGAGGAACGAGCAGTACTTC.

This clone was detected only a few times. The gene calls are TRBV29-1 and TRBJ1-3; no definite D call. Germline V lookup: CDR1 SQVTM, CDR2 ANQGSEA. Trimming removed 4 bases from V and 2 bases from J, with 6 bases in between. The CDR3 is 12 residues long. The CDR3 protein is CSVARTGNTIYF. For the CDR3, the DNA is TGCAGCGTTGCCAGGACTGGAAACACCATATATTTT.

The gene calls are TRBV5-4 and TRBJ1-2, with 11 bases that match TRBD1. Trimming at V came to 4 bases and at J to 0 bases, leaving 11 bases not matched to a gene. The CDR3 length is 18 residues. CDR1 and CDR2 (germline): SGHNT, YYREEE (reference sequence). The CDR3 is CASSPPGTGGASNYGYTF. As DNA, the CDR3 is TGTGCCAGCAGCCCCCCCGGGACAGGGGGAGCCTCTAACTATGGCTACACCTTC. Variable domain in full (rest from reference TRBV5-4 and TRBJ1-2): ETGVTQSPTHLIKTRGQQVTLRCSSQSGHNTVSWYQQALGQGPQFIFQYYREEENGRGNFPPRFSGLQFPNYSSELNVNALELDDSALYLCASSPPGTGGASNYGYTFGSGTRLTVV.

This clone appeared a few times. The V gene is TRBV6-5, the J gene TRBJ2-5; 8 bases map to TRBD2. CDR3 length equals 15 residues. J was trimmed by 2 bases and V by 4 bases; bases with no gene match: 6. Germline V CDR1 and CDR2: MNHEY, SVGAGI. The CDR3 sequence is CASSFAGGPQETQYF. CDR3 DNA: TGTGCCAGCAGTTTTGCGGGGGGACCTCAAGAGACCCAGTACTTC.

This clone showed up just a few times. The chain uses TRBV29-1 and TRBJ1-2; 8 bases fit TRBD1. The CDR3 spans 12 residues. CDR1 and CDR2 (germline): SQVTM, ANQGSEA. The junction had 8 bases not matched to a gene; V was cut back by 7 bases and J by 7 bases. The CDR3 nucleotides read TGCAGCGCCGGACAGGGCTCCGGTGGCTACACCTTC. This encodes CSAGQGSGGYTF.

The rearrangement uses TRBV2 and TRBJ2-5; D uncertain. Trimming removed 6 bases from V and 0 bases from J, with 5 bases in between. The CDR3 extends over 12 amino acids. The germline CDR1 and CDR2 sequences are SNHLY and FYNNEI. CDR3 bases: TGTGCCAGCAGCCAGGACCAAGAGACCCAGTACTTC. Translating gives CASSQDQETQYF.

This clone appeared a few times. J is TRBJ2-2 and V is TRBV18; 7 bases match TRBD1. The CDR3 has 16 amino acids. Germline CDR1 KGHSH, CDR2 LQKENI. With 6 bases clipped from V and 4 bases from J, the junction kept 11 bases outside the gene matches. CDR3 in amino acids: CASSPPGQRSTGELFF. The CDR3, as DNA: TGTGCCAGCTCCCCGCCGGGACAGAGATCCACCGGGGAGCTGTTTTTT.

The V gene is TRBV5-1, the J gene TRBJ2-7; 12 nucleotides agree with TRBD2. CDR1 and CDR2 (germline): SGHRS, YFSETQ. With V trimmed by 5 bases and J by 4 bases, 4 bases remained unmatched. The CDR3 is 14 residues long. CDR3 nucleotide sequence: TGCGCCAGCAGACCCGGGACTAGCGGGTACGAGCAGTACTTC. Residues: CASRPGTSGYEQYF.

This clone has a handful of counts. This chain joins TRBV18 and TRBJ2-3; D might be TRBD2 (6 bases). V was cut by 5 bases and J by 2 bases, with 14 bases left in between. CDR3 length: 15 amino acids. CDR1 is KGHSH, CDR2 LQKENI, per germline. In nucleotides, the CDR3 is TGTGCCAGCTCAGAGACTAGGTCCTCCACAGATACGCAGTATTTT. It is translated as CASSETRSSTDTQYF.

There are a few counts of this clone. The chain carries TRBV21-1 and TRBJ2-7; TRBD1, the table's D call, was not compared with the DNA. TRBV21-1 is marked as a pseudogene. The length of the CDR3 is 12 residues. CDR3: CASSKGRGEQYF. CDR3 nucleotide sequence: TGTGCCAGCAGCAAAGGCAGGGGCGAGCAGTACTTC.

The chain carries TRBV9 and TRBJ2-7; 8 bases are shared with TRBD1. Germline V gene data show CDR1 as SGDLS and CDR2 as YYNGEE. The CDR3 has 14 amino acids. The J segment lost 6 bases and the V segment lost 0 bases, leaving 5 bases of the junction unmatched. The CDR3 nucleotides are TGTGCCAGCAGCGTAGGGGCAGGGGGCGGCGAGCAGTACTTC. Amino acids: CASSVGAGGGEQYF.

This clone turned up a few times. The chain's CDR3 is CASSTWTGHQPQHF. CDR3 nucleotide sequence: TGTGCCAGCAGTACGTGGACAGGCCATCAGCCCCAGCATTTT. The genes are TRBV27 and TRBJ1-5, with TRBD1 matching over 7 bases. This CDR3 is 14 amino acids long. The V gene end was trimmed by 5 bases and the J gene end by 5 bases; junction bases not matched to a gene: 6. Germline lookup yields CDR1 MNHEY and CDR2 SMNVEV (reference sequence).